Sequencing of this T cell receptor (beta chain) was carried out in a study of spatial heterogeneity in lung cancer. In the study overall: TCR and UMI combinations that were unique each appeared, on average, more than ten times in raw reads. Study-level results: Tracking of tumor mutation counts was seen in expanded intratumoral alpha and beta TCR counts.

Specified time point: sample taken at primary tumor resection. Donation came from 70 or so patients with untreated early-stage non-small cell lung cancer. Tumor, nontumor lung or frozen PBMC supplied whole RNA that was sequenced unsorted. A distinct unique molecular identifier was carried by each TCR cDNA molecule. TCRdb re-called the 5' RACE reads with MiXCR, one entry per CDR3 protein. In the table there are about 100,000 distinct CDR3 sequences, 4.4% of which are singletons. This clonotype was detected many times. What it recognizes is unknown. After removal of 4 bases from V and 7 bases from J, the junction contained 3 bases not matched to a gene. This CDR3 is 14 amino acids long. Germline CDR1 reads SGHDN; CDR2 reads FVKESK.

The origin of this receptor is a male donor with early-stage non-small cell lung cancer. This chain connects TRBV14 to TRBJ2-1; 11 nucleotides line up with TRBD2. Here the sequenced sample was lung tumor tissue, taken at surgery. The CDR3 region has the DNA TGTGCCAGCAGCCCGACTAGCGGGATAAATGAGCAGTTCTTC. It codes for CASSPTSGINEQFF. The entire variable domain, with the rest obtained from reference TRBV14 and TRBJ2-1, is as follows: EAGVTQFPSHSVIEKGQTVTLRCDPISGHDNLYWYRRVMGKEIKFLLHFVKESKQDESGMPNNRFLAERTGGTYSTLKVQPAELEDSGVYFCASSPTSGINEQFFGPGTRLTVL.